The present T cell receptor beta chain was sequenced within a study of T cell responses to AZD1222 COVID-19 vaccine. Turning to the study itself: Second doses that came at about 4 or about 12 weeks were put together.

Comment on this clone: Antigen: not known.

Generated by immunoSEQ multiplex PCR, the TCRdb table keeps only in-frame clones and is missing some. The top ten clones hold around 1.5% of a sample with roughly 150,000 clones, about nine tenths of them seen once. Findings of the study overall: Every sample of the repertoires postdated the peak T cell response. Donor demographics were predominantly white British with a female majority; clonal diversity may be underestimated. CD4 TCRs associated with vaccination spanned spike, dominating at 160-218 and 743-854.

V trimming: 8 bases; J trimming: 3 bases; junction bases outside the gene matches: 12. CDR1 is ENHRY, CDR2 SYGVKD, per germline. The CDR3 length is 15 residues. This sequence joins TRBV10-3 and TRBJ2-7; TRBD1 matches 8 bases. Sample: peripheral blood, taken on day 0 of AZD1222 vaccination. The sequence was collected from an adult in good health. CDR3 DNA: TGTGCCATCCGAGATGGACAGGGAAAACTCTACGAGCAGTACTTC. This encodes CAIRDGQGKLYEQYF.